This is a list of T cell receptor beta chains from one sample in a study of blood T cell repertoires in COVID-19. Profiling relied on immunoSEQ multiplex PCR, and the TCRdb table lists in-frame clones only, not all of them. This table holds nearly 400,000 clones, approximately 89% found once. The specimen sequenced was PBMCs or T cells enriched from blood (not recorded which). Receptor source: a woman in her 30s who had recovered from COVID-19. Both conserved end residues are part of each CDR3. The D gene is left open where the match is weak. Only some rows state a clone size, as once, few, many or a class for expanded clones.

cdr3_nt | cdr3_aa | cdr3_length | d_call | j_call | v_call | clone_size
TGTGCCAGCAGCCATAGACAGGGCTCTGGGGCCAACGTCCTGACTTTC | CASSHRQGSGANVLTF | 16 | TRBD1 | TRBJ2-6 | TRBV7-2 | NA
TGTGCCAGTAGTGCAGGGGCTGGAAACACCATATATTTT | CASSAGAGNTIYF | 13 | NA | TRBJ1-3 | TRBV19 | NA
TGTGCCAGCAGCTTCCGATCTCCCCTGACAGGGAACACTGAAGCTTTCTTT | CASSFRSPLTGNTEAFF | 17 | NA | TRBJ1-1 | TRBV7-8 | NA
TGTGCCAGCAGTCACAAGGGACTAGAGTACGAGCAGTACTTC | CASSHKGLEYEQYF | 14 | TRBD2 | TRBJ2-7 | TRBV6-5 | NA
TGCGCCCCAAGGGGCGGGGAGCTGTTTTTT | CAPRGGELFF | 10 | NA | TRBJ2-2 | TRBV10-1 | NA
TGCGCCAGCAGAGGGACTAGCGATTCAGAAGAGACCCAGTACTTC | CASRGTSDSEETQYF | 15 | TRBD2 | TRBJ2-5 | TRBV5-1 | NA
TGTGCCAGCAGTATACCAGGGACAGGGGGCCTTGGCTACACCTTC | CASSIPGTGGLGYTF | 15 | TRBD1 | TRBJ1-2 | TRBV28 | NA
TGTGCCAGCAGCTCCGTAAGACAGGGAGAGCAGTACTTC | CASSSVRQGEQYF | 13 | TRBD1 | TRBJ2-7 | TRBV11-3 | NA
TGTGCCAGCAGAGAGAGGAAGGGAGGAACCTATAATTCACCCCTCCACTTT | CASRERKGGTYNSPLHF | 17 | NA | TRBJ1-6 | TRBV2 | once
TGTGCCAGCAGCCCCCCTGAGGCCGACCCCAGTGAAGCTTTCTTT | CASSPPEADPSEAFF | 15 | NA | TRBJ1-1 | TRBV7-7 | NA
TGTGCCAGCAGCCCCGGGACAGGGAAATCGAACACCGGGGAGCTGTTTTTT | CASSPGTGKSNTGELFF | 17 | TRBD1 | TRBJ2-2 | TRBV7-9 | NA
TGTGCCAGCAGCGAGGGACAGGGGGGGCAGTTCTTC | CASSEGQGGQFF | 12 | TRBD1 | TRBJ2-1 | TRBV9 | NA